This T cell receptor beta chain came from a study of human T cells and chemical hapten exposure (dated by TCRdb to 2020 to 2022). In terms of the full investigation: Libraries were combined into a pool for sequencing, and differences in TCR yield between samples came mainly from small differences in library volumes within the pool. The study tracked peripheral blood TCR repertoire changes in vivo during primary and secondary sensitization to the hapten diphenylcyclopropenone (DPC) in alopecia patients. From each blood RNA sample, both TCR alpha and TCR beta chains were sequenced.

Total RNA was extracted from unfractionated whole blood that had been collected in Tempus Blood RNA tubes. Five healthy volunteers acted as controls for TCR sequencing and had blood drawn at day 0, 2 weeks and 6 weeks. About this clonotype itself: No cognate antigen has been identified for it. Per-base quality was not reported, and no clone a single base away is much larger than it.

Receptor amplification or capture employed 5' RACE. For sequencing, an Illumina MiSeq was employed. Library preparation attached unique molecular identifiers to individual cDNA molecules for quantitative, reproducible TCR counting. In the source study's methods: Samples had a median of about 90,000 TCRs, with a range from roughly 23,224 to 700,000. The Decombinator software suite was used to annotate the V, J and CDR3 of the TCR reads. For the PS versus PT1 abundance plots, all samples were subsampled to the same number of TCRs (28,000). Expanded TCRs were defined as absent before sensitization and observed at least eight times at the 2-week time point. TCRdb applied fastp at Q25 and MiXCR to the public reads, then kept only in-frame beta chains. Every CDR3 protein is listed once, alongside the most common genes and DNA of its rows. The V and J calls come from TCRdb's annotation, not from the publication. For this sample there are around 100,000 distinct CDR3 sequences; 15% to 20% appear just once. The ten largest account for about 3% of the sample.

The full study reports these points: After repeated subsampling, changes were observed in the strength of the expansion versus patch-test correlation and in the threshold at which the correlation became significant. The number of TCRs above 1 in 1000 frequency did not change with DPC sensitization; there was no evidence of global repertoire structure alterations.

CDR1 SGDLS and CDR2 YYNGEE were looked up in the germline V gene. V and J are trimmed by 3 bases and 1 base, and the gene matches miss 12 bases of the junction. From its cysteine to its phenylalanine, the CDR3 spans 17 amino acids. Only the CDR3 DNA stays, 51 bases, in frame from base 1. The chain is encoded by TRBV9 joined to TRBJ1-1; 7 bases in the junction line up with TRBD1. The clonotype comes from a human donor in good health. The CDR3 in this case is CASSAEGRTGENTEAFF. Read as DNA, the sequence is TGTGCCAGCAGCGCGGAGGGCCGAACAGGGGAGAACACTGAAGCTTTCTTT.